This T cell receptor beta chain was profiled in a study of blood T cell repertoires in COVID-19. Background on the study: COVID-19 samples, acute and convalescent, were from the United States, Italy and Spain. T cells, B-cell-depleted T cells, or PBMCs provided the cDNA or gDNA that served as material.

Under the authors' procedure: Amplified reference gene primers provided the basis for estimating nucleated cell counts. Assay: immunoSEQ multiplex PCR; the TCRdb copy retains only in-frame clones and omits some. That table furnishes V, J and clone size, whereas the DNA furnished D and trimming. The sample yields 93,000 or so clones, around 92% seen once. V gave up 4 bases and J gave up 4 bases; unmatched junction bases: 5. The CDR3 length is 15 residues. Germline V gene lookup returns CDR1 MNHEY and CDR2 SVGAGI. V usage is TRBV6-5 and J usage is TRBJ2-5; TRBD2 agrees at 11 bases. This sequence originates from a woman between 55 and 75 years old with acute or convalescent COVID-19. The sample was peripheral blood. The CDR3: CASSSTSGSGETQYF. The DNA for the CDR3 is TGTGCCAGCAGTTCCACTAGCGGGAGTGGAGAGACCCAGTACTTC.